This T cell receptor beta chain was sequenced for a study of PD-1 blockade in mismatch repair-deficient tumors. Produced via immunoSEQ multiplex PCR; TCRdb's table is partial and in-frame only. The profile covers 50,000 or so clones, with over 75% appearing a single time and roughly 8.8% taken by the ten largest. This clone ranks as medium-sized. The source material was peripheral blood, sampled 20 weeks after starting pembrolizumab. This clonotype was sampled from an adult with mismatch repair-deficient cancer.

CDR3 nucleotides: TGTGCCATCAGTGATCCGCGCACCTCCTACGAGCAGTACTTC. Translation: CAISDPRTSYEQYF. The chain recombines TRBV10-3 with TRBJ2-7, with unresolved D. Germline CDR1 and CDR2: ENHRY and SYGVKD. The CDR3 covers 14 residues. Trimming removed 3 bases from V and 0 bases from J, with 9 bases in between.